This TCR beta chain is from a study of T-cell memory formation after mild COVID-19. Study information: Clusters were largely donor specific.

A 5'RACE reaction primed in the constant segment made cDNA libraries of TCR alpha and TCR beta, and these carried sample barcodes and UMIs. TCRdb re-called the 5' RACE reads with MiXCR, one entry per CDR3 protein. The profile covers about 270,000 distinct CDR3 sequences, with around 15% appearing a single time and roughly a fifth taken by the ten largest. Comments on this clonotype: Its target is not known.

This CDR3 comprises 14 residues. Germline CDR1 is DFQATT and CDR2 is SNEGSKA (reference sequence). Findings of the study overall: There was a balanced CD4/CD8 profile in clones contracting day 15 to 85, and later expanders leaned CD4+.

The gene calls are TRBV20-1 and TRBJ2-7; 7 nucleotides align to TRBD1. This clonotype was sampled from a man younger than 30 who had mild COVID-19 (a few samples of this study predate the infection). Cell type and time point are not known. Material: PBMCs or a T cell subset sorted from them (not recorded which). DNA for the CDR3: TGCAGAGGACCTTACAGGGGATGTTCCTACGAGCAGTACTTC. It translates to CRGPYRGCSYEQYF.